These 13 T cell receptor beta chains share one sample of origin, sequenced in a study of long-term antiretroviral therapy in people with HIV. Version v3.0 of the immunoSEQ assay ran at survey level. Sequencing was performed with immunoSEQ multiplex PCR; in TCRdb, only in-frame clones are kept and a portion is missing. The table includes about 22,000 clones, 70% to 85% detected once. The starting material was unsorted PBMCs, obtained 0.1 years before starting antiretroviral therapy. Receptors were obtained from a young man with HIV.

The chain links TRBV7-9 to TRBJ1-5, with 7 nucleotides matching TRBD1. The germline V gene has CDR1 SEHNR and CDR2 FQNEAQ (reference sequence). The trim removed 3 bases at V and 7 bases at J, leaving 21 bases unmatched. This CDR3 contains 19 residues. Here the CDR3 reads CASSFAPTRGDHEPQPQHF. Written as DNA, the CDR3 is TGTGCCAGCAGCTTCGCCCCAACCAGGGGGGACCACGAGCCGCAGCCCCAGCATTTT.

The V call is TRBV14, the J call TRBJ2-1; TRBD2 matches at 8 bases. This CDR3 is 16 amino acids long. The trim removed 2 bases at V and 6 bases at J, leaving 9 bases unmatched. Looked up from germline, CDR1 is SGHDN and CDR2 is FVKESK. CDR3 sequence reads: CASSQRSGRGPNEQFF. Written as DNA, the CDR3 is TGTGCCAGCAGCCAAAGAAGCGGGAGAGGGCCCAATGAGCAGTTCTTC. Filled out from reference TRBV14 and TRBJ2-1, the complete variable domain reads EAGVTQFPSHSVIEKGQTVTLRCDPISGHDNLYWYRRVMGKEIKFLLHFVKESKQDESGMPNNRFLAERTGGTYSTLKVQPAELEDSGVYFCASSQRSGRGPNEQFFGPGTRLTVL.

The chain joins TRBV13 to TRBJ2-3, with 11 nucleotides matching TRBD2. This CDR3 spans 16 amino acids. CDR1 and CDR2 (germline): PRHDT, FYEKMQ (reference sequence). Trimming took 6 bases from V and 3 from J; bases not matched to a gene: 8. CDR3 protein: CASRSAGLAATDTQYF. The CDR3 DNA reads TGTGCCAGCAGGAGCGCGGGACTAGCGGCTACAGATACGCAGTATTTT.

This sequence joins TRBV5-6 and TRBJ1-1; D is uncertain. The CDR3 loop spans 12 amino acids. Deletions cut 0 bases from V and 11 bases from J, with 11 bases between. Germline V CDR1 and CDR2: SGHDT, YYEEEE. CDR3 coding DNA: TGTGCCAGCAGCTTGGGTATAGGGTCGGCTTTCTTT. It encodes CASSLGIGSAFF.

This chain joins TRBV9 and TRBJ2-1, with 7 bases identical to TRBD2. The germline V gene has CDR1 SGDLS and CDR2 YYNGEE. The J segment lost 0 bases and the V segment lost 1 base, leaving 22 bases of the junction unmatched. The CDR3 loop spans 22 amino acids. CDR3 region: CASSVQATGTTSTPSSYNEQFF. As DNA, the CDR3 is TGTGCCAGCAGCGTACAGGCAACCGGGACTACTTCGACCCCTAGCTCCTACAATGAGCAGTTCTTC.

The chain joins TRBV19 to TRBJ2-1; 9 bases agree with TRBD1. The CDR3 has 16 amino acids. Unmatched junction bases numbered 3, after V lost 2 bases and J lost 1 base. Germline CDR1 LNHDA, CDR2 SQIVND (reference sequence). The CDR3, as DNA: TGTGCCAGTAGTATAAAGGGACAGGGTTCCTACAATGAGCAGTTCTTC. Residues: CASSIKGQGSYNEQFF.

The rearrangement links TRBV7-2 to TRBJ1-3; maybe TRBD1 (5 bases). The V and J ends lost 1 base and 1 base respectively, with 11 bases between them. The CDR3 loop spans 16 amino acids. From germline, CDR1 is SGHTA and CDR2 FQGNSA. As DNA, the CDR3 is TGTGCCAGCAGCTTAGGTACAGGACTATCTGGAAACACCATATATTTT. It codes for CASSLGTGLSGNTIYF.

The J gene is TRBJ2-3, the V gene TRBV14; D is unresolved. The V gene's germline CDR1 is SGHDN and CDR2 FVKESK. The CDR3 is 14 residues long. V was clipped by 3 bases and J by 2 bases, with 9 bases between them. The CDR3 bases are TGTGCCAGCAGCCATCCCCGGCACACAGATACGCAGTATTTT. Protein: CASSHPRHTDTQYF.

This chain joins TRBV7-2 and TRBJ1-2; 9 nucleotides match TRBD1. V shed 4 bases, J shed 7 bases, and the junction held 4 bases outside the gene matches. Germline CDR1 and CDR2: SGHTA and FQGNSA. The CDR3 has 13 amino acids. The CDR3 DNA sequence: TGTGCCAGCAGCTCGGACAGGGGAATTGGCTACACCTTC. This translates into CASSSDRGIGYTF.

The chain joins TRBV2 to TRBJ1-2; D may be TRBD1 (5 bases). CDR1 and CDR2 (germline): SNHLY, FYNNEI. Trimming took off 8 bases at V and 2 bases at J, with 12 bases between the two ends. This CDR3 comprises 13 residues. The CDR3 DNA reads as TGTGCCAGCGCGGGACGGTGGAACTATGGCTACACCTTC. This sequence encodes CASAGRWNYGYTF.

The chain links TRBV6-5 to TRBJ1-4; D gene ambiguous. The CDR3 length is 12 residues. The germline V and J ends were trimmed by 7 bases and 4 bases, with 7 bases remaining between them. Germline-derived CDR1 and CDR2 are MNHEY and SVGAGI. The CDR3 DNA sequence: TGTGCCAGCAAACGGAGTAATGAAAAACTGTTTTTT. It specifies CASKRSNEKLFF.

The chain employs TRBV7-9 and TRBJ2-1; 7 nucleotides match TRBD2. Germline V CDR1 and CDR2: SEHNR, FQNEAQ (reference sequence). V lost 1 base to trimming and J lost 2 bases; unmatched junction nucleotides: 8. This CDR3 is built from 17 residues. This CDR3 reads CASSLGTAGEAYNEQFF. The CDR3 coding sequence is TGTGCCAGCAGCTTAGGGACTGCGGGAGAGGCCTACAATGAGCAGTTCTTC. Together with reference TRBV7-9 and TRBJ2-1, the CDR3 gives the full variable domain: DTGVSQNPRHKITKRGQNVTFRCDPISEHNRLYWYRQTLGQGPEFLTYFQNEAQLEKSRLLSDRFSAERPKGSFSTLEIQRTEQGDSAMYLCASSLGTAGEAYNEQFFGPGTRLTVL.

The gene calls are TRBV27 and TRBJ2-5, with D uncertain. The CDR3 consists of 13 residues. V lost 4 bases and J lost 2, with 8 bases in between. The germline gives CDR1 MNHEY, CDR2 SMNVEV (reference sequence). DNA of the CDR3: TGTGCCAGCAGTTCCCGGTGGCAAGAGACCCAGTACTTC. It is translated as CASSSRWQETQYF.